This T cell receptor beta chain was found in a study of T cells expressing NK-cell markers. Background on the study: With respect to HCMV, most of the eight sequenced donors were seropositive, and one was seronegative.

This CDR3 region has 15 residues. On this clonotype itself: Its antigen is as yet unknown.

TCRdb reprocessed the 5' RACE reads and keeps a single row for each CDR3 protein, giving no DNA. Here the sample table reports under 600,000 distinct CDR3 sequences. Study-wide results and limits: These same clonotypes (in a few donors) also led the CD3+CD56-NKG2C+ fraction. Dominant NKG2C+ clonotypes in six donors made up about 1.0-7.0% of CD8+ T cells.

The V gene is TRBV12-3 or TRBV12-4, the J gene TRBJ2-1; the D gene TCRdb calls, TRBD1, cannot be checked with no DNA. The origin of this receptor is a woman aged 50 to 65 in good health. Sequencing was done on a sample of blood T cells: a sorted CD56 or NKG2C T cell subset, CD4+ or CD8+ T cells, or bulk PBMC T cells (not recorded which). This CDR3 is CASSSDGRGYNEQFF.